Given below is one T cell receptor (beta chain) in context. The data derive from a study of T-cell memory formation after mild COVID-19. Germline loops: CDR1 LNHNV, CDR2 YYDKDF (reference sequence). The CDR3 contains 14 residues. V shed 4 bases and J shed 1 base, with 10 bases lying between them. From the 5' RACE reads, TCRdb called clonotypes with MiXCR, one entry per CDR3 protein. Of 130,000 to 150,000 distinct CDR3 sequences listed, 15% to 20% are singletons. Sequenced input: PBMCs or a T cell subset sorted from them (not recorded which). The rearrangement uses TRBV15 and TRBJ1-1, with a weak D call TRBD1 (5 bases). The sequence derives from an adult woman who had mild COVID-19 (a few samples of this study predate the infection). Cell type and time point are not known. CDR3 coding DNA: TGTGCCACCAGCAAAAGGGGTTGGAACACTGAAGCTTTCTTT. Protein product: CATSKRGWNTEAFF.